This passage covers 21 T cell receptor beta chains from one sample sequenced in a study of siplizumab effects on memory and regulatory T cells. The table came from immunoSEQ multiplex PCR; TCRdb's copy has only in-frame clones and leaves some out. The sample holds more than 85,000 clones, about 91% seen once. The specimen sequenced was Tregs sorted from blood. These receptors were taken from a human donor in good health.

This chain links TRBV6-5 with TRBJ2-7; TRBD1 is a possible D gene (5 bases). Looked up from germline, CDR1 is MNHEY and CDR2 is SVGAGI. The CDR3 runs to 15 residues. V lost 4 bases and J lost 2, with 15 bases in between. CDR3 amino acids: CASSSVGRAPYEQYF. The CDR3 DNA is TGTGCCAGCAGTTCAGTCGGCAGGGCACCCTACGAGCAGTACTTC.

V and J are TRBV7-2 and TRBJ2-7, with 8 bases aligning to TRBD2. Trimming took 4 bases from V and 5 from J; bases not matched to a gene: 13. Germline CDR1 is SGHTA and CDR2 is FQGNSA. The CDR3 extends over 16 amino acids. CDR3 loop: CASSWRTSRNYNEQYF. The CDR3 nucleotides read TGTGCCAGCAGCTGGAGGACTAGCAGGAATTATAACGAGCAGTACTTC.

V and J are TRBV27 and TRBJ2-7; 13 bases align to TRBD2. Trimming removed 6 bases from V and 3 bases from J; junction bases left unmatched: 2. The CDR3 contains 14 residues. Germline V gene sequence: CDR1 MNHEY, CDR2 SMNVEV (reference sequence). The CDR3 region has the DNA TGTGCCAGCAGGGGGACTAGCGGGATCTACGAGCAGTACTTC. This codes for CASRGTSGIYEQYF.

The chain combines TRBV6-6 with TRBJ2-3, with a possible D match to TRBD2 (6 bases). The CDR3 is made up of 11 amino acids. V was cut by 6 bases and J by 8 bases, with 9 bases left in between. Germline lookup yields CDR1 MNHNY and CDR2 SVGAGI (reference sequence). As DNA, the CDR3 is TGTGCCAGCAGGACGGAGGGTACGCAGTATTTT. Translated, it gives CASRTEGTQYF.

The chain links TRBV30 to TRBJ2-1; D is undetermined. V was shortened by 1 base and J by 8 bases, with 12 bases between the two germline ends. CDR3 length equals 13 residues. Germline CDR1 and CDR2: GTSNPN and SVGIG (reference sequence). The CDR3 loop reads CAWSARRVDEQFF. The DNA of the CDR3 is TGTGCCTGGAGTGCCCGCCGGGTCGATGAGCAGTTCTTC.

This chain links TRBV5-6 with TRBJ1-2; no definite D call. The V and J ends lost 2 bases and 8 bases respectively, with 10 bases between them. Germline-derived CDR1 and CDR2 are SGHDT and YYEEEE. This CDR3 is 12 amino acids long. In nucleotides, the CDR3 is TGTGCCAGCAGCTTTTCCGGCCGGGGCTACACCTTC. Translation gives CASSFSGRGYTF.

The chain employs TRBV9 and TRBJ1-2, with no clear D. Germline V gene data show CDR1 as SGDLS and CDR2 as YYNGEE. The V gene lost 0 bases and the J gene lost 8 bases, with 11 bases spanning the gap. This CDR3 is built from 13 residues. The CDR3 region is CASSVEAGRGYTF. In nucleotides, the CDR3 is TGTGCCAGCAGCGTAGAGGCAGGCAGGGGCTACACCTTC.

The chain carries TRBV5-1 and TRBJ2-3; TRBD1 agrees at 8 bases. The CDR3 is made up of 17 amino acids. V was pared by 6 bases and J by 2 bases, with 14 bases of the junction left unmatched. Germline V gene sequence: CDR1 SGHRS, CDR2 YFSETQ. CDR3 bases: TGCGCCAGCACTCCCTATCGACAGGGGTTGAACACAGATACGCAGTATTTT. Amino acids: CASTPYRQGLNTDTQYF.

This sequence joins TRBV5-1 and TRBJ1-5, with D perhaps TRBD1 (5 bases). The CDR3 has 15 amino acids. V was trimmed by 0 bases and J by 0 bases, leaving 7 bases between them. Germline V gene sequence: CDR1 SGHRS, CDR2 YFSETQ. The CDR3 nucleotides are TGCGCCAGCAGCTTGGAGGGGCTTAGCAATCAGCCCCAGCATTTT. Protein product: CASSLEGLSNQPQHF. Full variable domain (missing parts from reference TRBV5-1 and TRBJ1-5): KAGVTQTPRYLIKTRGQQVTLSCSPISGHRSVSWYQQTPGQGLQFLFEYFSETQRNKGNFPGRFSGRQFSNSRSEMNVSTLELGDSALYLCASSLEGLSNQPQHFGDGTRLSIL.

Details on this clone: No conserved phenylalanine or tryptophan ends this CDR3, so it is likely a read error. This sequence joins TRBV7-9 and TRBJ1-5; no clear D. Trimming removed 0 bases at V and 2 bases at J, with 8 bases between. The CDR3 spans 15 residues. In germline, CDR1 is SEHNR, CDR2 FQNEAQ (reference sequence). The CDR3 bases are TGTGCCAGCAGCTTAGCGATGGAGGGCAATCAGCCCCAGCATCTT. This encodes CASSLAMEGNQPQHL.

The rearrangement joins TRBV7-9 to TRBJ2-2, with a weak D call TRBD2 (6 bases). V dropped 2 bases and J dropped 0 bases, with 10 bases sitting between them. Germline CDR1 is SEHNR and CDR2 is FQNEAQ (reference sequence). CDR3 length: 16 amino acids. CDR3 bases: TGTGCCAGCAGCTTAAGAAGCGGGCCGAACACCGGGGAGCTGTTTTTT. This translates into CASSLRSGPNTGELFF.

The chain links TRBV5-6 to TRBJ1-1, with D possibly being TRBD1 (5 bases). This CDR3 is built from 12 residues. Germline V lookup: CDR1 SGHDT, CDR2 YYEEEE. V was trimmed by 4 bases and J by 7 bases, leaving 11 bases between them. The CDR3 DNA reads TGTGCCAGCAGCGTAGGGGTGTATGAAGCTTTCTTT. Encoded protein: CASSVGVYEAFF.

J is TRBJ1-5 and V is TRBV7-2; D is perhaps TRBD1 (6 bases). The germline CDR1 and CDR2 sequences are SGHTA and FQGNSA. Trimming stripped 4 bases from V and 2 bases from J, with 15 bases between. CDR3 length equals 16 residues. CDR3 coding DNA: TGTGCCAGCAGCTATGCAGGGGCGTTTGGCAATCAGCCCCAGCATTTT. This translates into CASSYAGAFGNQPQHF.

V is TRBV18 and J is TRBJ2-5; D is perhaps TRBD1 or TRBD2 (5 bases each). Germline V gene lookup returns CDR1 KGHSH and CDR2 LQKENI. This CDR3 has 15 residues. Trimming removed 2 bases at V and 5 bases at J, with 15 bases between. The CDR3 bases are TGTGCCAGCTCACCAGTCCACCAGGGACGGGAGACCCAGTACTTC. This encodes CASSPVHQGRETQYF.

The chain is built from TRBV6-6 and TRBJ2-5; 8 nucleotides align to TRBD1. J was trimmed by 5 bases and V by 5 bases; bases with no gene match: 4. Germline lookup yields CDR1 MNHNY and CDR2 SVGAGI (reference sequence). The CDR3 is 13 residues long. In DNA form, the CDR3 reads TGTGCCAGCAGTGTGACAGGGGAGGAGACCCAGTACTTC. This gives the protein CASSVTGEETQYF.

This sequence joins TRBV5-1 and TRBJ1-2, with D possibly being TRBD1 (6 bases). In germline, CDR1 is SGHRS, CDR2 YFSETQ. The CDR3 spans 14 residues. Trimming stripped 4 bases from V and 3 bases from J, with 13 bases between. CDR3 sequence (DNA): TGCGCCAGCAGCCCACAGGGTTCCGACTATGGCTACACCTTC. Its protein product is CASSPQGSDYGYTF.

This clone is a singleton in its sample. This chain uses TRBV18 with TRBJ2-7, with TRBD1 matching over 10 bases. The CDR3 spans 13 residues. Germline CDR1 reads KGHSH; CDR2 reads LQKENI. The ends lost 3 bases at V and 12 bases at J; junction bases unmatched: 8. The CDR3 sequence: CASSPQDRGLTYF. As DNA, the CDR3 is TGTGCCAGCTCACCGCAAGACAGGGGGCTTACGTACTTC.

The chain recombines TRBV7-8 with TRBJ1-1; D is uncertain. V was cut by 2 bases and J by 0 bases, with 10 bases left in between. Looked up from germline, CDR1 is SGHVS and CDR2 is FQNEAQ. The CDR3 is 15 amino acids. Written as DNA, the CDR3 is TGTGCCAGCAGCTTATTCCCTGGTTTGAACACTGAAGCTTTCTTT. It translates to CASSLFPGLNTEAFF.

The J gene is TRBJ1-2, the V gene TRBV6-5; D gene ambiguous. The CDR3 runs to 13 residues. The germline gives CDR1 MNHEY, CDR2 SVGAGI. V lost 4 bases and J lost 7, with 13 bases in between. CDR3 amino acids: CASSLTGQIGYTF. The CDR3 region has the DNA TGTGCCAGCAGTTTGACGGGCCAGATTGGCTACACCTTC.

The CDR3 is CASSVEIGTDTQYF. Written as DNA, the CDR3 is TGTGCCAGCAGTGTTGAAATTGGGACAGATACGCAGTATTTT. This chain uses TRBV2 with TRBJ2-3; D is unresolved. CDR3 size: 14 residues. The ends were cut back, 4 bases at V and 3 bases at J, with 11 bases in the middle. CDR1 and CDR2 from the germline V gene are SNHLY and FYNNEI.

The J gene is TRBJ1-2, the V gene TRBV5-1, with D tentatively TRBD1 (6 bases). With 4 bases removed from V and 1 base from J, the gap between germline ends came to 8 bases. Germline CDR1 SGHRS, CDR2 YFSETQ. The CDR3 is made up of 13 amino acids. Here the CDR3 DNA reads TGCGCCAGCAGCCAGGACAGTAACTATGGCTACACCTTC. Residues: CASSQDSNYGYTF.